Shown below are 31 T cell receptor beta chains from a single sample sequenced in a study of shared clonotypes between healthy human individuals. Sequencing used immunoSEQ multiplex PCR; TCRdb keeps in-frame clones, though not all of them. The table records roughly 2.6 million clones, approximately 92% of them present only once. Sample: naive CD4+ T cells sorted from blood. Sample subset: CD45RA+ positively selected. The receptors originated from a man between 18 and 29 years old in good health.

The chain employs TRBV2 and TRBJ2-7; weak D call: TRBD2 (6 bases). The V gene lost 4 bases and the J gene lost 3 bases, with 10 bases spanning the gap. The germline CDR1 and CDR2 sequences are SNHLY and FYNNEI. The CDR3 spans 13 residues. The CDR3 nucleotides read TGTGCCAGCAGTGTAGGCGGGAACTACGAGCAGTACTTC. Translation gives CASSVGGNYEQYF.

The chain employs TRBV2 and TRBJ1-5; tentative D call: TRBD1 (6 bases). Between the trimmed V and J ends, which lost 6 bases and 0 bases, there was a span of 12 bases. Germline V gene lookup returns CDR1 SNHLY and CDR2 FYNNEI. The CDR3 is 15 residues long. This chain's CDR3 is CASSAQGDSNQPQHF. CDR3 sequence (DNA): TGTGCCAGCAGCGCACAGGGCGATAGCAATCAGCCCCAGCATTTT.

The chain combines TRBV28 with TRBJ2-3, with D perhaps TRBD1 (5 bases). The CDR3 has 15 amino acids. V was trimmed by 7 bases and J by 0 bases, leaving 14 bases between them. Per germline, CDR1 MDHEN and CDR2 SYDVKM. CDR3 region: CASTFSTASTDTQYF. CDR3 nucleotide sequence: TGTGCCAGCACTTTCTCGACAGCTAGCACAGATACGCAGTATTTT.

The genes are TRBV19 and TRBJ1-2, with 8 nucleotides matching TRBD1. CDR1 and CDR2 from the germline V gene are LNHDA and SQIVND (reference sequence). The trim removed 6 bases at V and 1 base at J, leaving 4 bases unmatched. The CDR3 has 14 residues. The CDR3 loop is CASRGTGVNYGYTF. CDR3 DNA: TGTGCCAGTAGGGGGACAGGTGTTAACTATGGCTACACCTTC.

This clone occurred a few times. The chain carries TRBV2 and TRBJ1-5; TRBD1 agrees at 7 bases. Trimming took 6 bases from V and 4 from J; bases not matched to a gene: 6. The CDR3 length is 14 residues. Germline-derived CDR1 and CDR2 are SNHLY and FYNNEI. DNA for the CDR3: TGTGCCAGCAGAGGACAGGCCACAAATCAGCCCCAGCATTTT. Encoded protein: CASRGQATNQPQHF.

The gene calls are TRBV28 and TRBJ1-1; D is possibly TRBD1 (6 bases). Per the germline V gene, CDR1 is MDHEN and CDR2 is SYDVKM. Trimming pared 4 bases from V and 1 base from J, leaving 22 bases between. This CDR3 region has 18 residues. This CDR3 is CASSSPARGLMGNTEAFF. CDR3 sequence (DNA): TGTGCCAGCAGTTCCCCGGCCAGGGGATTAATGGGGAACACTGAAGCTTTCTTT.

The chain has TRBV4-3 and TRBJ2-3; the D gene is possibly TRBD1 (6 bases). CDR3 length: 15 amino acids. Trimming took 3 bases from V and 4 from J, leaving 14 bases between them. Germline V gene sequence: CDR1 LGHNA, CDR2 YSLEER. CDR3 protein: CASSQNSAGADTQYF. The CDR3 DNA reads TGCGCCAGCAGCCAGAATAGCGCAGGGGCAGATACGCAGTATTTT.

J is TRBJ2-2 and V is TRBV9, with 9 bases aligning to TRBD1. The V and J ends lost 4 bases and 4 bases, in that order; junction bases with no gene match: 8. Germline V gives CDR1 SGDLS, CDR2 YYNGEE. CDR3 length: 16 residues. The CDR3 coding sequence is TGTGCCAGCAGCTCGGACAGGGGCATTGTCACCGGGGAGCTGTTTTTT. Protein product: CASSSDRGIVTGELFF.

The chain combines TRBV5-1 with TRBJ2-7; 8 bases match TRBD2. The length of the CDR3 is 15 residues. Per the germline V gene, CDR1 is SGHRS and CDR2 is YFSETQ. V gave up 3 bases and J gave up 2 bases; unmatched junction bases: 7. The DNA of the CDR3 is TGCGCCAGCAGCTCCCTTACTAGCGGTCCCTACGAGCAGTACTTC. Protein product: CASSSLTSGPYEQYF.

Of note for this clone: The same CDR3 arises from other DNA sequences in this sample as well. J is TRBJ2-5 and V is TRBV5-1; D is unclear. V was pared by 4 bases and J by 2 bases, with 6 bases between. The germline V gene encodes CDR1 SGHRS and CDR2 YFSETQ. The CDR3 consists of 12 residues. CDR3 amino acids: CASSTTQETQYF. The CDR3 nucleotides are TGCGCCAGCAGCACAACGCAAGAGACCCAGTACTTC.

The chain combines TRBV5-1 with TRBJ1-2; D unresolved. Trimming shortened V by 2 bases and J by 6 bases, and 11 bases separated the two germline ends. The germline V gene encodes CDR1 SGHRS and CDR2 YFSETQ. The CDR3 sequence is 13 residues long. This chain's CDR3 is CASSFGERDGYTF. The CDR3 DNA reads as TGCGCCAGCAGCTTTGGGGAAAGGGATGGCTACACCTTC.

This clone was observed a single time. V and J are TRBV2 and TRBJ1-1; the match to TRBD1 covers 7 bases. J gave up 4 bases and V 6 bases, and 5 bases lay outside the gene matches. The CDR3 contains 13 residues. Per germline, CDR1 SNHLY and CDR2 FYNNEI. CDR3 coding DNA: TGTGCCAGCAGCATACAGGGGCCCACTGAAGCTTTCTTT. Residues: CASSIQGPTEAFF.

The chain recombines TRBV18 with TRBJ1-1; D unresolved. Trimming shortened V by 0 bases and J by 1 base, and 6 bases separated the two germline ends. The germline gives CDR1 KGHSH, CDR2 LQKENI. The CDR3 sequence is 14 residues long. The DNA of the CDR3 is TGTGCCAGCTCACCACCGAAACAGAACACTGAAGCTTTCTTT. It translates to CASSPPKQNTEAFF.

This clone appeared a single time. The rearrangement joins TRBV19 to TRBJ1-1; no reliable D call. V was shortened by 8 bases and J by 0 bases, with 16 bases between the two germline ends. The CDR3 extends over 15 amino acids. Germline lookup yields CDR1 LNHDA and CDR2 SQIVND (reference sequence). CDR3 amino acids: CASSGDDGMNTEAFF. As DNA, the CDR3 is TGTGCCAGTTCCGGTGATGACGGGATGAACACTGAAGCTTTCTTT.

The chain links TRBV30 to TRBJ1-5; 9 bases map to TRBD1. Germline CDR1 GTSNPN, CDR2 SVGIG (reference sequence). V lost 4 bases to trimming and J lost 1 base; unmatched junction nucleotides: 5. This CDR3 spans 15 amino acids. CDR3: CAWTLGQGSNQPQHF. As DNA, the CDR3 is TGTGCCTGGACCCTGGGACAGGGCAGCAATCAGCCCCAGCATTTT.

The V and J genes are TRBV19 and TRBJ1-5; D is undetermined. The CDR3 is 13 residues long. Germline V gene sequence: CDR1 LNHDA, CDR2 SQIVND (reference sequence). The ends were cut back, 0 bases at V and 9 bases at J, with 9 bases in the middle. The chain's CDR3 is CASSIDASGPQHF. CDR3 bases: TGTGCCAGTAGTATAGACGCGTCGGGGCCCCAGCATTTT. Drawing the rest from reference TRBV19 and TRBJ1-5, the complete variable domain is DGGITQSPKYLFRKEGQNVTLSCEQNLNHDAMYWYRQDPGQGLRLIYYSQIVNDFQKGDIAEGYSVSREKKESFPLTVTSAQKNPTAFYLCASSIDASGPQHFGDGTRLSIL.

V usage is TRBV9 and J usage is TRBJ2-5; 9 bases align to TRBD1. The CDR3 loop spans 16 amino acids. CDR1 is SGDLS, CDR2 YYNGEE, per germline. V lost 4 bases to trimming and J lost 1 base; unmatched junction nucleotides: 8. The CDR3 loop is CASSPGTGRPQETQYF. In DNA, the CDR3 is TGTGCCAGCAGCCCCGGGACAGGGAGGCCCCAAGAGACCCAGTACTTC.

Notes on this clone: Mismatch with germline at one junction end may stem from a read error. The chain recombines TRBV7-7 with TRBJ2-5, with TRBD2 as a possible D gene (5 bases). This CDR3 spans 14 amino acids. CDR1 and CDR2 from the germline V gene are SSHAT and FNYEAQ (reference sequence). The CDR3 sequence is CASSSSGLQETQYF. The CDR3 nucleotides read TGTGCTAGCAGTTCCTCCGGACTCCAAGAGACCCAGTACTTC. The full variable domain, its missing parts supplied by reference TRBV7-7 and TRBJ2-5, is GAGVSQSPRYKVTKRGQDVTLRCDPISSHATLYWYQQALGQGPEFLTYFNYEAQPDKSGLPSDRFSAERPEGSISTLTIQRTEQRDSAMYRCASSSSGLQETQYFGPGTRLLVL.

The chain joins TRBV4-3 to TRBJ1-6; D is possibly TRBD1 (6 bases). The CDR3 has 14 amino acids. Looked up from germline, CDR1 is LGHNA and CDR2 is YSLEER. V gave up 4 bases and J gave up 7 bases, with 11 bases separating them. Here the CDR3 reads CASSPEGGNSPLHF. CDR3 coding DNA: TGCGCCAGCAGCCCTGAGGGGGGAAATTCACCCCTCCACTTT.

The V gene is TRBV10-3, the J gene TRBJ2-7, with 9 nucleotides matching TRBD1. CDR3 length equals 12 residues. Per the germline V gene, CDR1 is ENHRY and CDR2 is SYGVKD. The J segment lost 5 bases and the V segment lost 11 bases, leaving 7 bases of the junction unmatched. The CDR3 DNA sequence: TGTGCCCACGGACAGGGGAGGAACGAGCAGTACTTC. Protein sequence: CAHGQGRNEQYF.

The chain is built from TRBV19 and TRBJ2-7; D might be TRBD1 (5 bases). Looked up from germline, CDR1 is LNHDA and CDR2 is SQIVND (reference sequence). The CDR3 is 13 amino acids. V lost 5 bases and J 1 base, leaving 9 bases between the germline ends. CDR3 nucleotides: TGTGCCAGTAGTCAAGGGGTATCCTACGAGCAGTACTTC. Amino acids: CASSQGVSYEQYF. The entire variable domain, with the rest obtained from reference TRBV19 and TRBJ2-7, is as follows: DGGITQSPKYLFRKEGQNVTLSCEQNLNHDAMYWYRQDPGQGLRLIYYSQIVNDFQKGDIAEGYSVSREKKESFPLTVTSAQKNPTAFYLCASSQGVSYEQYFGPGTRLTVT.

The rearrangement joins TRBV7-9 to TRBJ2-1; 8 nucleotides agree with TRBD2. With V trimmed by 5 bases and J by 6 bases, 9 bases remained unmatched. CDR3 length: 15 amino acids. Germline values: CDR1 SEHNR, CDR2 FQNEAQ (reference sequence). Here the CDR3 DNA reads TGTGCCAGCAGCCAGGCCGGGGGGGCCGGCAATGAGCAGTTCTTC. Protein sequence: CASSQAGGAGNEQFF.

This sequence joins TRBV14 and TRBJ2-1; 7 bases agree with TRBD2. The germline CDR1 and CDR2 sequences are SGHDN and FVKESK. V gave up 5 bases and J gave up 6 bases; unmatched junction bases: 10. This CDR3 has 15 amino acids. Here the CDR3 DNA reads TGTGCCAGCAGCACCCGGGACTACCTTAGCAATGAGCAGTTCTTC. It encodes CASSTRDYLSNEQFF.

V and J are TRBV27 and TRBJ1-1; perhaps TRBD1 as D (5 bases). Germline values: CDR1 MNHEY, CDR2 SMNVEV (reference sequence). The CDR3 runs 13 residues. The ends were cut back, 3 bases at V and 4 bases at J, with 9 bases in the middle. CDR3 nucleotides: TGTGCCAGCAGTTTTCAGGGAGTCACTGAAGCTTTCTTT. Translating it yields CASSFQGVTEAFF.

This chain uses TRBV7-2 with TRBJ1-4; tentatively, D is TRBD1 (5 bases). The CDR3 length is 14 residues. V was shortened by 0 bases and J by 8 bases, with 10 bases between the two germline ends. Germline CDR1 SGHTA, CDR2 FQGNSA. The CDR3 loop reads CASSLAGTGEKLFF. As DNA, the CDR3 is TGTGCCAGCAGCTTAGCGGGGACGGGCGAAAAACTGTTTTTT.

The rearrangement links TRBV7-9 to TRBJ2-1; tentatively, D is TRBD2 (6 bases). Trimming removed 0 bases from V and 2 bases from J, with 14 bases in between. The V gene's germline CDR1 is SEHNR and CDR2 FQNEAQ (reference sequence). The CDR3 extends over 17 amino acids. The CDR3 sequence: CASSLAGRGRTYNEQFF. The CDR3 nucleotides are TGTGCCAGCAGCTTAGCAGGGCGGGGTAGGACCTACAATGAGCAGTTCTTC.

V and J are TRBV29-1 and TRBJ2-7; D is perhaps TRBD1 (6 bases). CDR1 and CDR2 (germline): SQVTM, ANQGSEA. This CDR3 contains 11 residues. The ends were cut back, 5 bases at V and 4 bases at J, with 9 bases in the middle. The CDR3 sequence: CSVLTGYEQYF. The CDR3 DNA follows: TGCAGCGTTCTGACAGGTTACGAGCAGTACTTC.

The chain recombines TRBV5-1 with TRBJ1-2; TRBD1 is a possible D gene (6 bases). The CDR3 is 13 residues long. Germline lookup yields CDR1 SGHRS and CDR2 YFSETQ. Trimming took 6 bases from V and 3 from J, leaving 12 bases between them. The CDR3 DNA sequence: TGCGCCAGCAATCGGGGGGCAGACTATGGCTACACCTTC. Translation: CASNRGADYGYTF. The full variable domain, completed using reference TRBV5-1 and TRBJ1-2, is KAGVTQTPRYLIKTRGQQVTLSCSPISGHRSVSWYQQTPGQGLQFLFEYFSETQRNKGNFPGRFSGRQFSNSRSEMNVSTLELGDSALYLCASNRGADYGYTFGSGTRLTVV.

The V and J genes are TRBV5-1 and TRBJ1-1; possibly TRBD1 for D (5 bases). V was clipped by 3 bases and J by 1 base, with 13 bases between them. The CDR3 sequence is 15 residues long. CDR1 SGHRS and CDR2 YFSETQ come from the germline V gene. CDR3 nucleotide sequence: TGCGCCAGCAGCTCATCGACAGCCGGGAACACTGAAGCTTTCTTT. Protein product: CASSSSTAGNTEAFF.

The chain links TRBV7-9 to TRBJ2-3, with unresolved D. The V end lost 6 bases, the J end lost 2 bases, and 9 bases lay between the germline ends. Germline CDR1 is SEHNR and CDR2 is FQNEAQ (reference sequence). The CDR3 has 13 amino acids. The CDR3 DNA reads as TGTGCCAGCAGGAACAATCCCACAGATACGCAGTATTTT. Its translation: CASRNNPTDTQYF.

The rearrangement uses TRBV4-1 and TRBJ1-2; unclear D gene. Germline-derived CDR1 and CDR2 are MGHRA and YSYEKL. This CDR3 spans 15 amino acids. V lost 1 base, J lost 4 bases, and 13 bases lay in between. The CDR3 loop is CASSQVRPEGYGYTF. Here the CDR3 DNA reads TGCGCCAGCAGCCAAGTGAGGCCCGAGGGCTATGGCTACACCTTC.